Listed below are T cell receptor beta chains from one sample, sequenced in a study of shared clonotypes between healthy human individuals. Libraries were prepared by immunoSEQ multiplex PCR; TCRdb keeps only in-frame clonotypes and omits some of them. The sample includes hundreds of thousands of clones, approximately 95% of them seen just once. The sequencing sample was made of naive CD8+ T cells sorted from blood. The origin of the receptors is a young woman in good health. Both conserved end residues are part of each CDR3. D genes are given only for firm matches. Clone size is shown for a subset of rows, as once, few, many or a class of expanded clone.

NA,TRBV6-1,NA,TRBJ2-1,CASRFPRRNEQFF,TGTGCCAGCAGGTTTCCCCGGCGGAATGAGCAGTTCTTC
NA,TRBV5-6,NA,TRBJ2-5,CASSLVSQGILGETQYF,TGTGCCAGCAGCTTGGTATCGCAGGGGATTCTTGGAGAGACCCAGTACTTC
NA,TRBV10-1,NA,TRBJ2-2,CASKDQFGELFF,TGCGCCAGCAAGGACCAGTTCGGGGAGCTGTTTTTT
TRBD2,TRBV13,NA,TRBJ2-1,CASSWGTSGNNEQFF,TGTGCCAGCAGCTGGGGGACTAGCGGAAACAATGAGCAGTTCTTC
NA,TRBV27,NA,TRBJ2-3,CASSLSAPGASTDTQYF,TGTGCCAGCAGTTTATCCGCCCCAGGGGCTAGCACAGATACGCAGTATTTT
TRBD2,TRBV18,NA,TRBJ2-7,CASSSLAVQTYEQYF,TGTGCCAGCTCATCTCTAGCGGTTCAAACCTACGAGCAGTACTTC
NA,TRBV5-4,NA,TRBJ2-7,CASSLAGNEQYF,TGTGCCAGCAGTTTGGCAGGGAACGAGCAGTACTTC
NA,TRBV5-6,once,TRBJ2-7,CASSGGTDEQYF,TGTGCCAGCAGCGGGGGGACGGACGAGCAGTACTTC
TRBD2,TRBV5-8,NA,TRBJ2-7,CASSLKKLAGVIYEQYF,TGTGCCAGCAGCTTGAAGAAACTAGCGGGTGTAATCTACGAGCAGTACTTC
NA,TRBV10-3,once,TRBJ2-3,CASSPSPTDTQYF,TGTGCCTCTTCGCCCTCCCCCACAGATACGCAGTATTTT
TRBD2,TRBV30,NA,TRBJ2-7,CAWSAREGSYEQYF,TGTGCCTGGAGTGCACGGGAGGGGTCCTACGAGCAGTACTTC
NA,TRBV11-2,NA,TRBJ2-7,CASRGDEQYF,TGTGCCAGCAGGGGGGACGAGCAGTACTTC
NA,TRBV11-2,NA,TRBJ2-3,CASSLGASTRTDTQYF,TGTGCCAGCAGCTTAGGGGCCAGCACTCGCACAGATACGCAGTATTTT
NA,TRBV6-4,NA,TRBJ1-1,CASRGLPRAQDTEAFF,TGTGCCAGCAGGGGCCTACCTCGGGCACAGGACACTGAAGCTTTCTTT
NA,TRBV2,NA,TRBJ2-7,CASSQEYYEQYF,TGTGCCAGCAGCCAGGAATACTACGAGCAGTACTTC
NA,TRBV5-1,NA,TRBJ1-2,CASSFTGGPNYGYTF,TGCGCCAGCAGCTTCACAGGAGGCCCTAACTATGGCTACACCTTC
TRBD2,TRBV5-8,NA,TRBJ2-7,CASSVTPSGRYEQYF,TGTGCCAGCAGCGTGACGCCTAGCGGGAGATACGAGCAGTACTTC
TRBD1,TRBV2,once,TRBJ1-2,CATPDRGDGYTF,TGTGCCACCCCGGACAGGGGGGATGGCTACACCTTC
TRBD2,TRBV4-1,NA,TRBJ2-5,CASRGLSSETQYF,TGCGCCAGCAGGGGACTATCGTCAGAGACCCAGTACTTC
TRBD1,TRBV7-9,once,TRBJ2-5,CASSTWDSQETQYF,TGTGCCAGCAGCACCTGGGACAGTCAAGAGACCCAGTACTTC
NA,TRBV30,NA,TRBJ2-1,CAWTGYNEQFF,TGTGCCTGGACAGGGTACAATGAGCAGTTCTTC
NA,TRBV7-9,NA,TRBJ1-1,CASSPPSARVYTEAFF,TGTGCCAGCAGCCCACCCAGTGCCAGGGTCTATACTGAAGCTTTCTTT